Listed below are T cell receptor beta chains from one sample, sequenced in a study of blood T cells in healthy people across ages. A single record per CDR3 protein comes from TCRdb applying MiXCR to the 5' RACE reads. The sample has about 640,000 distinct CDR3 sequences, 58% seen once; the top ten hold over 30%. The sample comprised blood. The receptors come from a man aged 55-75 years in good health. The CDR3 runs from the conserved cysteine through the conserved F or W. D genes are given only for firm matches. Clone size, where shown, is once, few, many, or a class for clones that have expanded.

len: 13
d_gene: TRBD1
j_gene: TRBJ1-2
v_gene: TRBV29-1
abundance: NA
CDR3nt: TGCAGCGTTGCCGCGACAGGGGTCTATGGCTACACCTTC
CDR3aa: CSVAATGVYGYTF

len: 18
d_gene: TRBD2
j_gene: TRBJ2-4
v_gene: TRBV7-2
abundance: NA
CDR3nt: TGTGCCAGCAGCTTAAGACTAGCGGGGGGGGGAGCCAAAAACATTCAGTACTTC
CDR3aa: CASSLRLAGGGAKNIQYF

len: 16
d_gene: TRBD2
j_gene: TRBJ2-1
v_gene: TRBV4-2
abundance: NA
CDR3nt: TGTGCCAGCAGCCAAGAGGGGACTAGGGTTTACAATGAGCAGTTCTTC
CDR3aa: CASSQEGTRVYNEQFF

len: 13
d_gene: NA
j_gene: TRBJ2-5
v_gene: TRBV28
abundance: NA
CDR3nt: TGTGCCAGTGGGGATGCCGTTCAAGAGACCCAGTACTTC
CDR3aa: CASGDAVQETQYF

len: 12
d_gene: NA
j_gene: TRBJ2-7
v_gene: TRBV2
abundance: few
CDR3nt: TGTGCCAGCAGGGACACCTCCTACGAGCAGTACTTC
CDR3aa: CASRDTSYEQYF

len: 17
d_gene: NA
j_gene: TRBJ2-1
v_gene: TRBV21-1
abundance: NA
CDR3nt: TGTGCCAGCAGCACAGCCCGGGACAGGGATTCCTACAATGAGCAGTTCTTC
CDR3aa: CASSTARDRDSYNEQFF

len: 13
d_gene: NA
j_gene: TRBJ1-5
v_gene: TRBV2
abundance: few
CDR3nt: TGTGCCAGCAAGGGAGAGGTCAATCAGCCCCAGCATTTT
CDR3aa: CASKGEVNQPQHF

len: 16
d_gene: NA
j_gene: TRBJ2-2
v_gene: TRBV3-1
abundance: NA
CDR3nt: TGTGCCAGCAGCTATGGCGATGGGGGCGCGGGCGGGGAGCTGTTTTTT
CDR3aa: CASSYGDGGAGGELFF

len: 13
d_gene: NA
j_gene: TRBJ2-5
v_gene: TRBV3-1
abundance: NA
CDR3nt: TGTGCCAGCAGCCAAGCCTCAGAAGAGACCCAGTACTTC
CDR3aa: CASSQASEETQYF

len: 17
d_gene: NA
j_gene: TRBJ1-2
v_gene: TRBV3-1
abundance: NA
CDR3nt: TGTGCCAGCAGCTTAACCGAGGGGGGTACAAAAATACATGGCTACACCTTC
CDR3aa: CASSLTEGGTKIHGYTF

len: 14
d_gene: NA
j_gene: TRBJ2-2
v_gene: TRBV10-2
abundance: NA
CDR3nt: TGCGCCAGCAGTGACGGGGGACACACCGGGGAGCTGTTTTTT
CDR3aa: CASSDGGHTGELFF

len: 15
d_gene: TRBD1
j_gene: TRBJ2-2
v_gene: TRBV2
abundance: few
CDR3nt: TGTGCCAGCAGTGAATCGGGACAGGGAGCCGGGGAGCTGTTTTTT
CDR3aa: CASSESGQGAGELFF

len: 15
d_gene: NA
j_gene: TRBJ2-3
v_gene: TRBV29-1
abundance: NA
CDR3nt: TGCAGCGGTCGGGCCGGGGTCCACCCCACAGATACGCAGTATTTT
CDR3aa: CSGRAGVHPTDTQYF

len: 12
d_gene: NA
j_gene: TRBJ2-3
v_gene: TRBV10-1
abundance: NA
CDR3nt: TGCGCCAGCAGTGAGTCTGGAGATACGCAGTATTTT
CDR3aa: CASSESGDTQYF

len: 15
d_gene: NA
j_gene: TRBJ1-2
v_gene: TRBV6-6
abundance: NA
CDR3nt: TGTGCCAGCAGTTACCCCGGGGACCGTAACTATGGCTACACCTTC
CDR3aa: CASSYPGDRNYGYTF

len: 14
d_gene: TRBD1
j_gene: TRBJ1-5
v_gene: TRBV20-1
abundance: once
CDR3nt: TGCAGTGCTAAGACAGGGCTGAGCAATCAGCCCCAGCATTTT
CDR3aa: CSAKTGLSNQPQHF

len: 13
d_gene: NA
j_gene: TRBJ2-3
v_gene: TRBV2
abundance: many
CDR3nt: TGTGCCAGCAAGCTTGGATCCACAGATACGCAGTATTTT
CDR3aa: CASKLGSTDTQYF

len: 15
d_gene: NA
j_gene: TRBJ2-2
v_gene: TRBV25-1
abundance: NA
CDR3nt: TGTGCCAGCAGTGAGGACGGCTATTACACCGGGGAGCTGTTTTTT
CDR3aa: CASSEDGYYTGELFF

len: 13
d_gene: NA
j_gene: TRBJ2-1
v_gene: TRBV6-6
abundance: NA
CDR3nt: TGTGCCAGCAGTTACGAGACCTACAATGAGCAGTTCTTC
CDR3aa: CASSYETYNEQFF

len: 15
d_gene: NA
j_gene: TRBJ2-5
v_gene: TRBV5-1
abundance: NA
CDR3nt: TGCGCCAGCAGCCCCGGTTCCAGCGGTGCGGAGACCCAGTACTTC
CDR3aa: CASSPGSSGAETQYF

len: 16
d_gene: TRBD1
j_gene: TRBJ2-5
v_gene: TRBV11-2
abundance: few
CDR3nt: TGTGCCAGCAGCTCAACCGGGACAGGGATCCAAGAGACCCAGTACTTC
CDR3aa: CASSSTGTGIQETQYF

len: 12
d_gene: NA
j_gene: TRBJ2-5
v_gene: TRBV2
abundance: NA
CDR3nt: TGTGCCAGCAGTGAAGCGCGGGGGACCCAGTACTTC
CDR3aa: CASSEARGTQYF

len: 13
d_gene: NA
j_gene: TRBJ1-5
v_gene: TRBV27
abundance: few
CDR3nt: TGTGCCAGCAGGCTCGGTGGCAATCAGCCCCAGCATTTT
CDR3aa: CASRLGGNQPQHF

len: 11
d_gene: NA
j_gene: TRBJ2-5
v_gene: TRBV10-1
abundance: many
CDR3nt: TGCGCCAGCGGGGACCAAGAGACCCAGTACTTC
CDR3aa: CASGDQETQYF

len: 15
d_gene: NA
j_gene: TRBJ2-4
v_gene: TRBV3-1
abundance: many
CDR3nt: TGTGCCAGCAGCGACTCGGACAGTTGGGTAAACATTCAGTACTTC
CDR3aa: CASSDSDSWVNIQYF

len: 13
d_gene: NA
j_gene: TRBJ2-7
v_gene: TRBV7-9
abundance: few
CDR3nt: TGTGCCAGCAGCTTGAGTCAGTACTACGAGCAGTACTTC
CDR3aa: CASSLSQYYEQYF

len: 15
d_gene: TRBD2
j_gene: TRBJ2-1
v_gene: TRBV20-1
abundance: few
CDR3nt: TGCAGTGCTAGCTCTACTAGCGGGGGACGCGATGAGCAGTTCTTC
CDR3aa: CSASSTSGGRDEQFF

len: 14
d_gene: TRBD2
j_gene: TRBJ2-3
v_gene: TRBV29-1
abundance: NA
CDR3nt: TGCAGCGCTACTAGCGGGGGAGCCACAGATACGCAGTATTTT
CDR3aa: CSATSGGATDTQYF

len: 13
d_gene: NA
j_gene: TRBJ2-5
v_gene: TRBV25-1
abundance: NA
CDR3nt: TGTGCCAGCGAAAAGCAGGGGCGGGAGACCCAGTACTTC
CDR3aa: CASEKQGRETQYF

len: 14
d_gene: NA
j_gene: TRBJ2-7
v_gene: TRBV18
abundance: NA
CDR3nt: TGTGCCAGCTCACTGGGCCTTAGAGTAGACGAGCAGTACTTC
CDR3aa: CASSLGLRVDEQYF

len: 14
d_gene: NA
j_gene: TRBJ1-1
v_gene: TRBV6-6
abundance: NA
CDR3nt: TGTGCCAGCAGTGAGTTCGGGGCGGACACTGAAGCTTTCTTT
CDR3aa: CASSEFGADTEAFF

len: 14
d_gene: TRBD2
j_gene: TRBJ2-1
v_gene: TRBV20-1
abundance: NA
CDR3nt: TGCAGTGCTCATAGCGGGGGAACCTACAATGAGCAGTTCTTC
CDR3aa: CSAHSGGTYNEQFF

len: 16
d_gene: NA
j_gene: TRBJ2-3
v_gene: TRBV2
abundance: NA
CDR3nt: TGTGCCAGCAGTGAATGGCAGGGATTACGGACAGATACGCAGTATTTT
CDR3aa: CASSEWQGLRTDTQYF

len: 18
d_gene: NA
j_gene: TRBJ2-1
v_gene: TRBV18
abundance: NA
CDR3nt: TGTGCCAGCTCACCACGGGACCTCAACCTGGGCTCCTACAATGAGCAGTTCTTC
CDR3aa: CASSPRDLNLGSYNEQFF

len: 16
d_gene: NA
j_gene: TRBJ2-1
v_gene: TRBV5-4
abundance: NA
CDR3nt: TGTGCCAGCAGCTTGGATGGGGGGAGCTCCTACAATGAGCAGTTCTTC
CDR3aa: CASSLDGGSSYNEQFF

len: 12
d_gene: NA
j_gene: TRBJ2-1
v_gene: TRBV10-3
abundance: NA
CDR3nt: TGTGCCACTGACAGAGAGCCTAATGAGCAGTTCTTC
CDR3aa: CATDREPNEQFF

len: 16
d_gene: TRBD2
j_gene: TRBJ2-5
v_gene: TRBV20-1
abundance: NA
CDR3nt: TGCAGTGCTAGCTTGAGACTAGCGGGGAACAAAGAGACCCAGTACTTC
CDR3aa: CSASLRLAGNKETQYF

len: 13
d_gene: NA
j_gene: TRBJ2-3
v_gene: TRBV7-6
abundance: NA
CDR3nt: TGTGCCAGCAGCTTATTTTGGGGGGATACGCAGTATTTT
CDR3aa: CASSLFWGDTQYF

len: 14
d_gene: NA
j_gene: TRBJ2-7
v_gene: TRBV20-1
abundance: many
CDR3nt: TGCAGTGCTAGAGATCCGAGCGGTCCCTACGAGCAGTACTTC
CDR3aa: CSARDPSGPYEQYF